These 11 T cell receptor beta chains originate from one sample sequenced in a study of blood T cell repertoires in COVID-19. Profiling relied on immunoSEQ multiplex PCR, and the TCRdb table lists in-frame clones only, not all of them. This sample has 200,000 or so clones, with around 88% found just once. The specimen was PBMCs or T cells enriched from blood (not recorded which). The receptors derive from a woman in her thirties or forties with acute COVID-19.

As to this clone: Sequence at one end of the junction differs from germline and may be a read error. V usage is TRBV7-7 and J usage is TRBJ2-1; tentative D call: TRBD2 (7 bases). Germline CDR1 SSHAT, CDR2 FNYEAQ (reference sequence). The CDR3 contains 15 residues. The CDR3 DNA follows: TGTGCTAGCAGCTTAGGGGCGGGGGCGCAGTTTGAGCAGTTCTTC. As protein: CASSLGAGAQFEQFF.

The rearrangement links TRBV6-6 to TRBJ2-1; no clear D. CDR1 and CDR2 from the germline V gene are MNHNY and SVGAGI (reference sequence). The CDR3 consists of 16 residues. V gave up 5 bases and J gave up 4 bases, with 18 bases separating them. The CDR3 bases are TGTGCCAGCAGTCCACTTATAACCCCGGGTTACAATGAGCAGTTCTTC. It codes for CASSPLITPGYNEQFF.

This clone was recorded a few times. This chain connects TRBV9 to TRBJ1-2; possibly TRBD1 for D (6 bases). Germline assignment: CDR1 SGDLS and CDR2 YYNGEE. The CDR3 totals 15 residues. Trimming removed 2 bases at V and 4 bases at J, with 15 bases between. CDR3 bases: TGTGCCAGCAGCGTGCAAACAGGGTTGGCCTATGGCTACACCTTC. This sequence encodes CASSVQTGLAYGYTF.

This clone was observed a single time. This chain uses TRBV2 with TRBJ1-5; maybe TRBD1 (5 bases). Trimming pared 3 bases from V and 2 bases from J, leaving 8 bases between. The V gene's germline CDR1 is SNHLY and CDR2 FYNNEI. The CDR3 spans 14 residues. Written as DNA, the CDR3 is TGTGCCAGCAGTGATACGGGGGGCAATCAGCCCCAGCATTTT. Residues: CASSDTGGNQPQHF.

The chain has TRBV3-1 (or the pseudogene TRBV3-2) and TRBJ1-1; a possible D gene is TRBD1 (6 bases). Trimming left V 4 bases short and J 4 bases short, with 16 bases between. CDR1 and CDR2 (germline): LGHDT, YNNKEL (reference sequence). The CDR3 covers 15 residues. CDR3 protein: CASSPLIQGRTEAFF. CDR3 coding DNA: TGTGCCAGCAGCCCGTTGATACAGGGTCGCACTGAAGCTTTCTTT.

The V gene is TRBV20-1, the J gene TRBJ2-3, with 7 bases matching TRBD2. Losses at the gene ends were 3 bases for V and 1 base for J; bases not matched to a gene: 1. Per germline, CDR1 DFQATT and CDR2 SNEGSKA (reference sequence). The CDR3 consists of 13 residues. CDR3 sequence (DNA): TGCAGTGCTAGTGCGGGGGGCACAGATACGCAGTATTTT. Encoded protein: CSASAGGTDTQYF.

This chain joins TRBV5-1 and TRBJ2-5, with 8 bases matching TRBD2. J was trimmed by 3 bases and V by 0 bases; bases with no gene match: 1. The CDR3 has 14 amino acids. Germline V lookup: CDR1 SGHRS, CDR2 YFSETQ. CDR3 sequence (DNA): TGCGCCAGCAGCTTGGTGACTAGCGAAGAGACCCAGTACTTC. Amino acids: CASSLVTSEETQYF. The variable domain in full, completed from reference TRBV5-1 and TRBJ2-5, reads KAGVTQTPRYLIKTRGQQVTLSCSPISGHRSVSWYQQTPGQGLQFLFEYFSETQRNKGNFPGRFSGRQFSNSRSEMNVSTLELGDSALYLCASSLVTSEETQYFGPGTRLLVL.

This clone was detected ten times or more. The V call is TRBV7-9, the J call TRBJ2-3; possibly TRBD1 for D (5 bases). V was shortened by 5 bases and J by 2 bases, with 11 bases between the two germline ends. There are 14 residues in the CDR3. Germline assignment: CDR1 SEHNR and CDR2 FQNEAQ (reference sequence). This CDR3 is CASSPGSPTDTQYF. CDR3 DNA: TGTGCCAGCAGCCCAGGGTCCCCCACAGATACGCAGTATTTT.

V usage is TRBV24-1 and J usage is TRBJ2-1; D may be TRBD2 (6 bases). The CDR3 consists of 16 residues. Germline CDR1 KGHDR, CDR2 SFDVKD. Trimming removed 0 bases at V and 6 bases at J, with 14 bases between. The CDR3 DNA sequence: TGTGCCACCAGTGATTTGTCGGCGGGATCGAGCAATGAGCAGTTCTTC. Its protein product is CATSDLSAGSSNEQFF.

The gene calls are TRBV27 and TRBJ1-4; D gene unclear. The CDR3 spans 14 residues. The V gene lost 7 bases and the J gene lost 4 bases, with 13 bases spanning the gap. Germline V lookup: CDR1 MNHEY, CDR2 SMNVEV (reference sequence). The CDR3 spells CASTKAGFNEKLFF. Here the CDR3 DNA reads TGTGCCAGCACCAAAGCGGGGTTTAATGAAAAACTGTTTTTT.

The chain employs TRBV6-5 and TRBJ1-1; TRBD1 matches at 7 bases. CDR1 and CDR2 from the germline V gene are MNHEY and SVGAGI. V was clipped by 5 bases and J by 4 bases; unmatched bases: 7. The CDR3 spans 14 residues. This CDR3 reads CASSNRDRVTEAFF. As DNA, the CDR3 is TGTGCCAGCAGTAACCGGGACAGAGTCACTGAAGCTTTCTTT.